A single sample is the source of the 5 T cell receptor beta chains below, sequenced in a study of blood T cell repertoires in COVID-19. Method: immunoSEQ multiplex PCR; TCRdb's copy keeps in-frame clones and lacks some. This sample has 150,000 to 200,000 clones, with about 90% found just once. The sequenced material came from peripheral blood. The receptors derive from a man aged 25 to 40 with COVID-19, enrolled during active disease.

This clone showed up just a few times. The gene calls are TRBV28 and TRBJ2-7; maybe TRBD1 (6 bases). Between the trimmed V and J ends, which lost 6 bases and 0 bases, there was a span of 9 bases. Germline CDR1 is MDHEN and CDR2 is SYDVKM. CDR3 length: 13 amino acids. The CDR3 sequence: CASRQGFSYEQYF. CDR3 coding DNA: TGTGCCAGCAGACAGGGATTCTCCTACGAGCAGTACTTC.

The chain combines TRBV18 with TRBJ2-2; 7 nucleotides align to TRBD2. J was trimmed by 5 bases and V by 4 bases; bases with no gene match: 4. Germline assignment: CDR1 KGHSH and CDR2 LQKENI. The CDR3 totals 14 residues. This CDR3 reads CASSLTRGTGELFF. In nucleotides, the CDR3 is TGTGCCAGCTCACTTACGCGGGGGACCGGGGAGCTGTTTTTT.

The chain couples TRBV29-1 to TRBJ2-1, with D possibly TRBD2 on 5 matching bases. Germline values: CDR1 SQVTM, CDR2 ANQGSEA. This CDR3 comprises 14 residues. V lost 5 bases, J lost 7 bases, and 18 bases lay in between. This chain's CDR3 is CSVYGDIEGNEQFF. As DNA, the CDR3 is TGCAGCGTTTATGGCGACATTGAGGGAAATGAGCAGTTCTTC.

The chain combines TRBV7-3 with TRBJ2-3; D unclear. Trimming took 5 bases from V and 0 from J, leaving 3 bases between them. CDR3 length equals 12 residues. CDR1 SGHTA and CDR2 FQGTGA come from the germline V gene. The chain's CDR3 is CASSQSTDTQYF. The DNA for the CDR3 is TGTGCCAGCAGCCAGAGCACAGATACGCAGTATTTT.

The CDR3 DNA reads TGTGCCAGCATTAACGCCGGGAGATCGGAGGCTTTCTTT. This encodes CASINAGRSEAFF. The chain combines TRBV12-3 or TRBV12-4 with TRBJ1-1; no firm D call. CDR3 length equals 13 residues. Trimming shortened V by 7 bases and J by 11 bases, and 20 bases separated the two germline ends.